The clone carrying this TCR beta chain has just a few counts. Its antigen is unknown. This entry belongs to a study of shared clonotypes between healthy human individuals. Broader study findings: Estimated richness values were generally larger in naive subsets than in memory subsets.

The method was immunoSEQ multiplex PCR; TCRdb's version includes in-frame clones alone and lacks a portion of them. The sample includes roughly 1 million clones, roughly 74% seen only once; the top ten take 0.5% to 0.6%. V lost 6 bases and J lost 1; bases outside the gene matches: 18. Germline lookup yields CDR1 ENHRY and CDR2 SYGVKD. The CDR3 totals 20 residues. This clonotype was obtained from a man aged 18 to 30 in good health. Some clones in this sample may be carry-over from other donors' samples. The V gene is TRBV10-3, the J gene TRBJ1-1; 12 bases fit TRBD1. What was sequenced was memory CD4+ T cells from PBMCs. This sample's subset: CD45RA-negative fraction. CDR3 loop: CAIRGQGAPGGFRGNTEAFF. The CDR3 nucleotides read TGTGCCATCAGGGGACAGGGGGCGCCTGGAGGCTTTAGGGGGAACACTGAAGCTTTCTTT.